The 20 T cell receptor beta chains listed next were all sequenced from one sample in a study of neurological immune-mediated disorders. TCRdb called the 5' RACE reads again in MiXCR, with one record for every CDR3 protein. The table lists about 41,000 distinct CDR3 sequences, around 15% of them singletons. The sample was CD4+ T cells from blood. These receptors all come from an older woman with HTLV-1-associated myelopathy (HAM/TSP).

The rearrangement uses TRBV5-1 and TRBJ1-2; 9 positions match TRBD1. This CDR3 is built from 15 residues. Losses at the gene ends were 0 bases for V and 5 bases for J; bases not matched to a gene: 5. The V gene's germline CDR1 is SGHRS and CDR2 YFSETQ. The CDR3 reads CASSLEQGARYGYTF. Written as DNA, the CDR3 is TGCGCCAGCAGCTTGGAACAGGGGGCTCGGTATGGCTACACCTTC.

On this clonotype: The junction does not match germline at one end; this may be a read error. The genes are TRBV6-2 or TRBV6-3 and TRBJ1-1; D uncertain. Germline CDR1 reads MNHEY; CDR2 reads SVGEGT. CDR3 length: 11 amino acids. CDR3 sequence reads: CASTLGTEALF. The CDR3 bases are TGTGCCAGCACCTTGGGTACTGAAGCCTTATTT.

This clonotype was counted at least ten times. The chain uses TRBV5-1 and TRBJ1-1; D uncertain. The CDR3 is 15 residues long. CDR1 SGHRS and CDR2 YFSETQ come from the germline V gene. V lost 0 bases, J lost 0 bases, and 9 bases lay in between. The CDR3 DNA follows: TGCGCCAGCAGCTTGGAAGGATCTATGAACACTGAAGCTTTCTTT. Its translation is CASSLEGSMNTEAFF.

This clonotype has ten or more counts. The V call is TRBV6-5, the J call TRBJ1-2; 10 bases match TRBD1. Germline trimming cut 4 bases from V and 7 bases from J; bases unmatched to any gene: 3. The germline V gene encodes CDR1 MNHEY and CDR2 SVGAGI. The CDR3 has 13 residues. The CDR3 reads CASSLGTGAGYTF. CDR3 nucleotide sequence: TGTGCCAGCAGTTTGGGGACAGGGGCTGGCTACACCTTC.

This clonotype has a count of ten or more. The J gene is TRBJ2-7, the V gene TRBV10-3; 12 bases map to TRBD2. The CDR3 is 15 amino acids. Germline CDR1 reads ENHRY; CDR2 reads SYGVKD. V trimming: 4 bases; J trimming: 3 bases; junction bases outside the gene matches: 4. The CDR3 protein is CAISGLAGGIYEQYF. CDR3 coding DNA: TGTGCCATCAGTGGGCTAGCGGGGGGGATCTACGAGCAGTACTTC.

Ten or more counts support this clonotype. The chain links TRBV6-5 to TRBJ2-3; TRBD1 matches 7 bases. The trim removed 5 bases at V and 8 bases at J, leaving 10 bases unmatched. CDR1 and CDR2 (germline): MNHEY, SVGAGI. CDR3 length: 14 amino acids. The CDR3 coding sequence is TGTGCCAGCAGTCCCGACAGGGAACGAGGTACGCAGTATTTT. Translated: CASSPDRERGTQYF.

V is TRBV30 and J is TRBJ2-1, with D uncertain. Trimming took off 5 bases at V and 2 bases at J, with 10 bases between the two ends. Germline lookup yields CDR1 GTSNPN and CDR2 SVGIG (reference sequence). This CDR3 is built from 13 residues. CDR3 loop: CAWGRGPYNEQFF. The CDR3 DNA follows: TGTGCCTGGGGGCGTGGTCCCTACAATGAGCAGTTCTTC.

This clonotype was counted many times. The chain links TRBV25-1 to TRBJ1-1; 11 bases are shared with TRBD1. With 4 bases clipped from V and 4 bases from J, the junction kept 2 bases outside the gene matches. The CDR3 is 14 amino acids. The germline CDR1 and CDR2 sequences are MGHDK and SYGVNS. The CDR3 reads CASSGGTGGTEAFF. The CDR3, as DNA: TGTGCCAGCAGTGGAGGGACAGGGGGCACTGAAGCTTTCTTT.

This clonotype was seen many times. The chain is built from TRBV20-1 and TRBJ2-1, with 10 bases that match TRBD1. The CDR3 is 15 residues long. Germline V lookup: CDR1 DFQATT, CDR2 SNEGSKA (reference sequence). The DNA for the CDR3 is TGCGGGGCCGCCACCGGGACAGGGGCCTACAATGAGCAGTTCTTC. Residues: CGAATGTGAYNEQFF.

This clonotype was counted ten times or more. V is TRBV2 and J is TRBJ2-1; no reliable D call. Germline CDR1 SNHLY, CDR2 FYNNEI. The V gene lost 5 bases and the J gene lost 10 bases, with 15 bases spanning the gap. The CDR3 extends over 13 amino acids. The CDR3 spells CASSLGPEGEQFF. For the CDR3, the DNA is TGTGCCAGCAGTCTAGGGCCTGAAGGCGAGCAGTTCTTC.

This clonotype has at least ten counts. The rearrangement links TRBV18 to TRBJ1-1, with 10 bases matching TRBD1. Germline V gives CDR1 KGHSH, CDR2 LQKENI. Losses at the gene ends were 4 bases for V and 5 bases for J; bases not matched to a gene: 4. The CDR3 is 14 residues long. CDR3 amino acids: CASSRQGARTEAFF. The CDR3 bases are TGTGCCAGCTCACGACAGGGGGCGCGGACTGAAGCTTTCTTT.

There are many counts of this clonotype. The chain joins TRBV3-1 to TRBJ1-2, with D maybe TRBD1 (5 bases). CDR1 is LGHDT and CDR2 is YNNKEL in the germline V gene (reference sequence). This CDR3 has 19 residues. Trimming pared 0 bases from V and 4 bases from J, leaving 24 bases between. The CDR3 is CASSQDGAVGTDRVYGYTF. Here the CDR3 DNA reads TGTGCCAGCAGCCAAGATGGGGCCGTTGGAACCGATAGGGTCTATGGCTACACCTTC.

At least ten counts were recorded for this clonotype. The CDR3 DNA reads TGTGCCAGCAGCCCGGGACTAGGTTTAGAGACCCAGTACTTC. Its protein product is CASSPGLGLETQYF. This chain uses TRBV6-2 or TRBV6-3 with TRBJ2-5; 8 bases line up with TRBD2. J gave up 4 bases and V 6 bases, and 7 bases lay outside the gene matches. The CDR3 runs 14 residues. Germline CDR1 and CDR2: MNHEY and SVGEGT.

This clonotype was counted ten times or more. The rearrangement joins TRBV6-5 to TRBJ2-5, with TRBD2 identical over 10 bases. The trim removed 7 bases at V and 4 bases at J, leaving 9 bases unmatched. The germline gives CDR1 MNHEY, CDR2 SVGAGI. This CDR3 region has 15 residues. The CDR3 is CASKPPGLAIETQYF. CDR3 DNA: TGTGCCAGCAAACCACCGGGACTAGCGATAGAGACCCAGTACTTC.

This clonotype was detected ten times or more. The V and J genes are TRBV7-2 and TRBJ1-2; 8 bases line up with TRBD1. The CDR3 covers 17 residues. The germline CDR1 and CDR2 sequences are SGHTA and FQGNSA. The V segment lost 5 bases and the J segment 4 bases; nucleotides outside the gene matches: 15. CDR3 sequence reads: CASSLSLRTGISYGYTF. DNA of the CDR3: TGTGCCAGCAGCCTAAGTCTTCGGACAGGGATTTCCTATGGCTACACCTTC.

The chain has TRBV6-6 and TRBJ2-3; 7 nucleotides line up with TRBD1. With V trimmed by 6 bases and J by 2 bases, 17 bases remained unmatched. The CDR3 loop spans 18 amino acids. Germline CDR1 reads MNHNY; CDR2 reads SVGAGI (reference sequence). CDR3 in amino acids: CASSLFDINRGATDTQYF. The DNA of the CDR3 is TGTGCCAGCAGCCTCTTCGACATAAACAGGGGTGCCACAGATACGCAGTATTTT.

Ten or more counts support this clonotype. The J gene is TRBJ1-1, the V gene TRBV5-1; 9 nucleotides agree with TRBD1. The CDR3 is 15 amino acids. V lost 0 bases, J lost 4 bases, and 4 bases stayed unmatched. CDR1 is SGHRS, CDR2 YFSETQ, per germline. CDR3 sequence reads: CASSLVGQGATEAFF. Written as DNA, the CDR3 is TGCGCCAGCAGCTTGGTGGGACAGGGAGCCACTGAAGCTTTCTTT.

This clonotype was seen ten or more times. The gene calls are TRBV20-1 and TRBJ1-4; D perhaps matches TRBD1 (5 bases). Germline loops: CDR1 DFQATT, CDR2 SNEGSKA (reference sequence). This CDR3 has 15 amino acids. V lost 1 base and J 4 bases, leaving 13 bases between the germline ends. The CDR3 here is CSARGQGNINEKLFF. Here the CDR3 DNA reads TGCAGTGCTAGAGGCCAGGGAAATATTAATGAAAAACTGTTTTTT.

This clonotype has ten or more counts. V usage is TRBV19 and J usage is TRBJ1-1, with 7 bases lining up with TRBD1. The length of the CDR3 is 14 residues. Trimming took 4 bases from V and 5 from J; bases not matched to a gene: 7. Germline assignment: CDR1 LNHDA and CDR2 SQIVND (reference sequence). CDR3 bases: TGTGCCAGTAGTACCCGACAGGGTGGGACTGAAGCTTTCTTT. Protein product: CASSTRQGGTEAFF. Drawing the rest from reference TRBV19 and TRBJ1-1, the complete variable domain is DGGITQSPKYLFRKEGQNVTLSCEQNLNHDAMYWYRQDPGQGLRLIYYSQIVNDFQKGDIAEGYSVSREKKESFPLTVTSAQKNPTAFYLCASSTRQGGTEAFFGQGTRLTVV.

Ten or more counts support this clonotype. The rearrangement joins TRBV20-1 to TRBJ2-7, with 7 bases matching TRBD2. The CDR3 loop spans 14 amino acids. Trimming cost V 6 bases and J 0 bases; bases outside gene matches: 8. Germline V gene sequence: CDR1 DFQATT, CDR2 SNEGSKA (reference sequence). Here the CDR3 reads CSANERGVSYEQYF. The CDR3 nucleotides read TGCAGTGCAAATGAGCGGGGTGTCTCCTACGAGCAGTACTTC.